This passage covers 25 T cell receptor beta chains from one sample sequenced in a study of identical twins. Each CDR3 protein is one row after TCRdb ran MiXCR on the 5' RACE reads. The data contain some 760,000 distinct CDR3 sequences, about 18% of them singletons. These data were likewise used in another study, on T cells expressing NK-cell markers.

The sequenced sample consisted of PBMCs. The receptors here all came from a woman younger than 30 in good health.

The sample holds a few counts of this clonotype. The CDR3 here is CASARSAGTTDTQYF. CDR3 bases: TGTGCCAGCGCCAGATCCGCCGGGACTACGGATACGCAGTATTTT. The chain employs TRBV7-6 and TRBJ2-3; 7 bases agree with TRBD2. V was clipped by 8 bases and J by 6 bases; unmatched bases: 14. The germline V gene encodes CDR1 SGHVS and CDR2 FNYEAQ. The CDR3 is made up of 15 amino acids.

This sequence joins TRBV20-1 and TRBJ2-1; a possible D gene is TRBD2 (6 bases). The V end lost 6 bases, the J end lost 3 bases, and 18 bases lay between the germline ends. Germline-derived CDR1 and CDR2 are DFQATT and SNEGSKA (reference sequence). CDR3 length: 15 amino acids. CDR3: CSAVPFSGVYNEQFF. The CDR3 nucleotides read TGCAGTGCCGTTCCCTTTTCGGGAGTCTACAATGAGCAGTTCTTC.

V and J are TRBV2 and TRBJ2-1; 8 nucleotides agree with TRBD2. CDR3 length: 14 amino acids. Germline assignment: CDR1 SNHLY and CDR2 FYNNEI. V lost 6 bases and J lost 7; bases outside the gene matches: 8. CDR3 DNA sequence: TGTGCCAGCAGGGTAATAGCGGGGTCAAATGAGCAGTTCTTC. This gives the protein CASRVIAGSNEQFF.

This chain joins TRBV7-2 and TRBJ2-1; D gene uncertain. CDR3 size: 10 residues. The germline V gene has CDR1 SGHTA and CDR2 FQGNSA. Trimming shortened V by 5 bases and J by 15 bases, and 11 bases separated the two germline ends. As DNA, the CDR3 is TGTGCCAGCAGCAGTGCCCTTCCGTTCTTC. It specifies CASSSALPFF. Drawing the rest from reference TRBV7-2 and TRBJ2-1, the complete variable domain is GAGVSQSPSNKVTEKGKDVELRCDPISGHTALYWYRQSLGQGLEFLIYFQGNSAPDKSGLPSDRFSAERTGGSVSTLTIQRTQQEDSAVYLCASSSALPFFGPGTRLTVL.

Only a few counts were recorded for this clonotype. V usage is TRBV3-1 and J usage is TRBJ2-5; D unclear. The V gene lost 3 bases and the J gene lost 5 bases, with 13 bases spanning the gap. Germline loops: CDR1 LGHDT, CDR2 YNNKEL (reference sequence). The CDR3 has 14 residues. CDR3 bases: TGTGCCAGCAGCCAGCGCATCATCGGGGAGACCCAGTACTTC. Its translation is CASSQRIIGETQYF.

The rearrangement links TRBV7-9 to TRBJ1-2; a possible D gene is TRBD1 (6 bases). The V end was cut by 7 bases, the J end by 4 bases, with 19 bases between. This CDR3 comprises 15 residues. CDR1 is SEHNR, CDR2 FQNEAQ, per germline (reference sequence). DNA for the CDR3: TGTGCCAGCACGGACCACGGACAGAGTCTCTATGGCTACACCTTC. Translating it yields CASTDHGQSLYGYTF.

This clonotype was seen more than once but under ten times. This chain connects TRBV7-9 to TRBJ2-5, with D tentatively TRBD1 (6 bases). CDR3 length: 17 residues. Germline V gene sequence: CDR1 SEHNR, CDR2 FQNEAQ (reference sequence). The V end was cut by 0 bases, the J end by 5 bases, with 19 bases between. Here the CDR3 reads CASSLAGSAGAKETQYF. Written as DNA, the CDR3 is TGTGCCAGCAGCTTAGCGGGGTCGGCAGGGGCGAAGGAGACCCAGTACTTC.

Only a few counts were recorded for this clonotype. The chain recombines TRBV12-3 or TRBV12-4 with TRBJ2-6, with D unresolved. Trimming stripped 7 bases from V and 0 bases from J, with 10 bases between. This CDR3 spans 15 amino acids. The CDR3 sequence: CASNIDTSGANVLTF. The CDR3 DNA is TGTGCCAGCAACATAGACACCTCTGGGGCCAACGTCCTGACTTTC.

CDR3 sequence: CASSLSRGRGTEAFF. The CDR3 nucleotides are TGTGCCAGCAGTTTATCCCGGGGACGAGGAACTGAAGCTTTCTTT. This rearrangement joins TRBV27 to TRBJ1-1; tentative D call: TRBD1 (5 bases). There are 15 residues in the CDR3. Germline V CDR1 and CDR2: MNHEY, SMNVEV (reference sequence). Between the trimmed V and J ends, which lost 0 bases and 5 bases, there was a span of 13 bases.

The rearrangement links TRBV6-1 to TRBJ1-2; D is possibly TRBD1 (5 bases). CDR1 and CDR2 (germline): MNHNS, SASEGT. This CDR3 is built from 14 residues. V gave up 5 bases and J gave up 5 bases, with 15 bases separating them. As DNA, the CDR3 is TGTGCCAGCAGTCCTCCGGGGCCTCTTTATGGCTACACCTTC. Its translation is CASSPPGPLYGYTF.

Only a few counts were recorded for this clonotype. This chain uses TRBV20-1 with TRBJ2-7; TRBD2 aligns across 9 bases. V dropped 3 bases and J dropped 5; count of bases not matched to a gene: 5. Germline V gene data show CDR1 as DFQATT and CDR2 as SNEGSKA (reference sequence). This CDR3 comprises 13 residues. The CDR3 spells CSASGTSWNEQYF. CDR3 nucleotides: TGCAGTGCTAGCGGGACTAGCTGGAACGAGCAGTACTTC.

There are a few counts of this clonotype. The chain uses TRBV11-1 and TRBJ2-4; 12 bases fit TRBD2. There are 21 residues in the CDR3. Germline V gene data show CDR1 as SGHAT and CDR2 as FQDESV (reference sequence). V lost 5 bases, J lost 0 bases, and 17 bases stayed unmatched. CDR3 DNA sequence: TGTGCCAGCAGCCGAATCTTTCCACTAGCGGGAGGAACGGGAGCCAAAAACATTCAGTACTTC. Its translation: CASSRIFPLAGGTGAKNIQYF.

The chain links TRBV4-3 to TRBJ2-1; weak D call: TRBD2 (5 bases). The V end lost 0 bases, the J end lost 3 bases, and 6 bases lay between the germline ends. The CDR3 is 14 residues long. CDR1 is LGHNA, CDR2 YSLEER, per germline. The CDR3 DNA reads as TGCGCCAGCAGCCAAGAGAGGGACTACAATGAGCAGTTCTTC. This translates into CASSQERDYNEQFF.

The rearrangement joins TRBV7-8 to TRBJ2-1; 9 bases are shared with TRBD1. The CDR3 consists of 15 residues. V gave up 2 bases and J gave up 6 bases; unmatched junction bases: 5. Germline loops: CDR1 SGHVS, CDR2 FQNEAQ. This CDR3 reads CASSLTGQGGNEQFF. CDR3 nucleotides: TGTGCCAGCAGCTTAACGGGACAGGGTGGCAATGAGCAGTTCTTC.

This clonotype was observed a few times. This rearrangement joins TRBV7-2 to TRBJ1-1, with TRBD1 as a possible D gene (5 bases). V lost 4 bases and J lost 7, with 10 bases in between. The CDR3 loop spans 12 amino acids. The germline V gene has CDR1 SGHTA and CDR2 FQGNSA. The CDR3 reads CASSSWQGEAFF. The CDR3 bases are TGTGCCAGCAGCTCATGGCAGGGTGAAGCTTTCTTT.

The chain combines TRBV20-1 with TRBJ2-1, with a possible D match to TRBD1 (6 bases). The V end was cut by 2 bases, the J end by 8 bases, with 22 bases between. This CDR3 spans 16 amino acids. Germline CDR1 is DFQATT and CDR2 is SNEGSKA (reference sequence). The CDR3 here is CSARMGWTASADEQFF. CDR3 DNA sequence: TGCAGTGCTAGAATGGGGTGGACAGCGTCAGCGGATGAGCAGTTCTTC.

The DNA of the CDR3 is TGCAGTGCTAGAGATCAGGGCAGAAACTACGAGCAGTACTTC. This encodes CSARDQGRNYEQYF. The gene calls are TRBV20-1 and TRBJ2-7; TRBD1 might be the D (5 bases). V lost 0 bases and J lost 3, with 12 bases in between. The CDR3 is 14 residues long. Germline CDR1 DFQATT, CDR2 SNEGSKA (reference sequence).

The chain combines TRBV29-1 with TRBJ2-1; 9 bases match TRBD1. Germline V gene lookup returns CDR1 SQVTM and CDR2 ANQGSEA. The V segment lost 3 bases and the J segment 3 bases; nucleotides outside the gene matches: 3. The length of the CDR3 is 14 residues. CDR3 residues: CSVDPGQGYNEQFF. DNA of the CDR3: TGCAGCGTTGACCCGGGACAGGGCTACAATGAGCAGTTCTTC.

The CDR3 protein is CASSFDPGELFF. The CDR3 DNA reads TGCGCCAGCAGCTTCGACCCCGGGGAGCTGTTTTTT. The chain uses TRBV5-1 and TRBJ2-2; no firm D call. V lost 2 bases, J lost 6 bases, and 5 bases lay in between. This CDR3 is 12 amino acids long. CDR1 is SGHRS, CDR2 YFSETQ, per germline.

The chain has TRBV5-1 and TRBJ2-1; tentatively, D is TRBD1 or TRBD2 (5 bases each). The CDR3 sequence is 14 residues long. The V and J ends lost 4 bases and 2 bases respectively, with 10 bases between them. Germline CDR1 is SGHRS and CDR2 is YFSETQ. The DNA for the CDR3 is TGCGCCAGCAGCACCGGGGCCCCCTACAATGAGCAGTTCTTC. Protein sequence: CASSTGAPYNEQFF.

The J gene is TRBJ2-1, the V gene TRBV3-1; D is uncertain. CDR1 is LGHDT and CDR2 is YNNKEL in the germline V gene (reference sequence). The germline V and J ends were trimmed by 4 bases and 12 bases, with 10 bases remaining between them. The CDR3 spans 11 residues. The CDR3 DNA is TGTGCCAGCAGCCCAACGGAAGGGCAGTTCTTC. Translating it yields CASSPTEGQFF.

This clonotype was detected only a few times. This chain connects TRBV15 to TRBJ2-7; a possible D gene is TRBD1 (6 bases). The V gene lost 3 bases and the J gene lost 0 bases, with 15 bases spanning the gap. The CDR3 sequence is 16 residues long. The V gene's germline CDR1 is LNHNV and CDR2 YYDKDF (reference sequence). CDR3 in DNA: TGTGCCACCAGCAGCCGGAGGACAGACTTCTCCTACGAGCAGTACTTC. It codes for CATSSRRTDFSYEQYF.

This clonotype was picked up a small number of times. The V gene is TRBV12-3 or TRBV12-4, the J gene TRBJ1-2, with D possibly being TRBD1 (6 bases). V lost 1 base and J 4 bases, leaving 13 bases between the germline ends. The length of the CDR3 is 15 residues. CDR3 nucleotides: TGTGCCAGCAGTTTAGTTTCCGACAGGAGCTATGGCTACACCTTC. It translates to CASSLVSDRSYGYTF.

In its sample, this clonotype was seen a few times. The rearrangement uses TRBV5-1 and TRBJ2-7; 7 nucleotides align to TRBD2. Germline V lookup: CDR1 SGHRS, CDR2 YFSETQ. Germline trimming cut 4 bases from V and 4 bases from J; bases unmatched to any gene: 11. The length of the CDR3 is 15 residues. The CDR3 loop is CASSQFLQRDYEQYF. The CDR3 bases are TGCGCCAGCAGCCAATTCCTACAGCGGGATTACGAGCAGTACTTC.

This clonotype was seen ten or more times. The chain combines TRBV7-8 with TRBJ1-1; no clear D gene. This CDR3 region has 14 residues. Germline V CDR1 and CDR2: SGHVS, FQNEAQ. The ends were cut back, 5 bases at V and 2 bases at J, with 12 bases in the middle. In nucleotides, the CDR3 is TGTGCCAGCAGCCTAAGGCGGTCCAACACTGAAGCTTTCTTT. Protein: CASSLRRSNTEAFF.